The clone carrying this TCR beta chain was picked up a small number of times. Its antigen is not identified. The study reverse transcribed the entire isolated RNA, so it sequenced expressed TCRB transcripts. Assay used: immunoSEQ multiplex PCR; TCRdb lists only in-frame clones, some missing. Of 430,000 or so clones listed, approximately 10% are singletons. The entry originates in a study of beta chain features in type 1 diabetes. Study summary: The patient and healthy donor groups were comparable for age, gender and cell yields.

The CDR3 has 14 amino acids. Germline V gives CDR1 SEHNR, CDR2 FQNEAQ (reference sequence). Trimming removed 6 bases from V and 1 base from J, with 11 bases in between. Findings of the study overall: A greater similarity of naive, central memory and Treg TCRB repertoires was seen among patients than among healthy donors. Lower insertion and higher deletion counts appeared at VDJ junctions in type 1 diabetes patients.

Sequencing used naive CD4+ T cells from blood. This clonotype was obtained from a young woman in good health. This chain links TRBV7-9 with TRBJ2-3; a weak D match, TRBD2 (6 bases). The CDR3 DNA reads TGTGCCAGCAGGGAAACGGGAGGCACAGATACGCAGTATTTT. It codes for CASRETGGTDTQYF.